This T cell receptor beta chain was obtained from a study of prognosis after radiotherapy for stage I lung cancer (dated by TCRdb to the early 2020s). About the full investigation: Roughly 20 stage I NSCLC patients were enrolled in Nanjing, China, between April 2018 and 2019. Four of the 19 patients developed distant metastases after SBRT, at a median of about seven months; the other 15 showed no significant progression. Peripheral blood TCR beta repertoires were profiled in stage I NSCLC patients before and after stereotactic body radiotherapy, and the repertoires were related to distant failure. The cohort comprised 13 men and several women with a median age of approximately 70 years, ranging from about 50 to 85 years. Squamous cell carcinoma histology was identified in more than 5 patients, and adenocarcinoma histology was identified in more than ten patients. SBRT was not combined with any concurrent therapy in any patient. Image-guided IMRT or VMAT was used to deliver SBRT in 3 to 5 fractions at a biologically effective dose of at least 100 Gy. The patients included around 13 who had newly diagnosed primary stage I lung tumors, along with roughly five others who had oligometastatic NSCLC after their primary tumor had been surgically resected. The study took one blood sample before SBRT and one after SBRT from each of around 20 patients and sequenced all 40 or so samples. All patients were considered medically inoperable, owing to comorbidities in 11 to 13 and refusal of surgery in over 5. Here is what the overall study found, with its caveats: Tumor specificity of expanded TCR clones was not determined. A decrease in unique TCR clone counts was observed after SBRT (median around 10,000 before versus around 6,200 after; Wilcoxon paired P=0.011). No adjustment for multiple comparisons was applied to any of the reported P values. Post-SBRT Shannon entropy and its change from baseline were lower in patients who developed distant metastases; baseline Shannon entropy was not associated with metastases. TRBV and TRBJ usage frequencies reportedly differed by metastasis status, in two V genes at baseline and in ten or so V and two J genes after SBRT. The small cohort and short follow-up limited the study, so independent validation of the findings is needed.

All patients had node-negative disease on CT and PET/CT, and none had a history of other malignancies or prior chemotherapy or radiotherapy. Roughly 6 milliliters of peripheral venous blood were drawn into EDTA tubes at each of two time points. PBMCs were isolated by Ficoll-Paque Plus density-gradient centrifugation. Immediately after collection, samples were stored at -80 degrees C until analysis. Many counts were recorded for this clonotype. Its cognate antigen has yet to be identified. The record has no base qualities; no much larger clone is one base away. The TCR beta CDR3 region was amplified from genomic DNA by two rounds of multiplex PCR. In the first round of PCR, primers specific to each TRBV and TRBJ gene were used, and the primer sequences are filed in Chinese patent CN105087789A. Universal primers were used in the second PCR round. The Roche High Pure PCR Template Preparation Kit was used to extract genomic DNA from frozen PBMCs. The libraries underwent paired-end sequencing with 151 bp reads on an Illumina HiSeq 3000. In the original analysis: CutAdapt was used to remove raw reads lacking the multiplex PCR primer sequences. PEAR was used to merge high-quality paired reads into contigs. By aligning each contig to reference sequences, MiXCR assigned the TRB V, D and J gene segments to that contig. CDR3 sequences were clustered by base quality and sequence similarity to remove sequencing errors. Diversity was calculated as Shannon entropy divided by the natural log of the number of productive TCR sequences. Clonality was defined as one minus Shannon entropy divided by the natural log of the number of unique clonotypes. The Youden index of ROC curves was used to select progression-free survival cut-offs for repertoire metrics, and analyses were performed in R 3.5.3. TCRdb handled the public reads itself, with Q25 trimming in fastp and clone calling in MiXCR, and kept productive beta chains. Duplicate CDR3 protein sequences are folded into a single record with the most common DNA and genes. The V and J calls shown here were made by TCRdb, not taken from the authors' results. This sample comprises fewer than 25,000 distinct CDR3 sequences, about a quarter of them detected only once. Together, the top ten hold approximately 22% of the sample.

The receptor was isolated from a donor at least 50 years old with non-small cell lung cancer. This material consisted of PBMCs, taken before or after stereotactic body radiation therapy (not recorded which).

This receptor carries the CDR3 CAGTRGNTIYF. The nucleotides read TGTGCCGGGACGCGAGGAAACACCATATATTTT. This sequence uses TRBV28 and TRBJ1-3; the D gene is perhaps TRBD1, on 5 matching bases. From the germline V gene, CDR1 is MDHEN and CDR2 is SYDVKM. From cysteine to phenylalanine, the CDR3 is 11 amino acids long. Kept here is only the CDR3 DNA, which spans 33 bases and is read in frame from base 1. Cut back by 11 bases and 4 bases, the V and J ends lie 9 bases apart.